Sequencing of this TCR beta chain was carried out in a study of Graves' ophthalmopathy and Graves' hyperthyroidism. The study, taken as a whole, reports: Sensitivity of around 88% and specificity of around 76% were achieved when a 13-signature model separated ophthalmopathy from stable hyperthyroidism. Ophthalmopathy progression was predicted by the model at less than 71% sensitivity and 72% to 75% specificity. Most clonotypes expanded in thyroid above 0.001 frequency were present in blood too.

Amplified TCR beta CDR3 regions were obtained using RNA transcripts as template. RT-PCR in the first round used HTBI primers; a second-round multiplex PCR followed. TCRdb called the multiplex PCR reads again in MiXCR, with one record for every CDR3 protein. Of fewer than 350,000 distinct CDR3 sequences in the sample, roughly a sixth were seen once. This clonotype has ten or more counts. Its antigen is still unknown. The CDR3 covers 17 residues. With 6 bases clipped from V and 0 bases from J, the junction kept 14 bases outside the gene matches. Germline lookup yields CDR1 SQVTM and CDR2 ANQGSEA. The authors diagnosed from clinical symptoms, serum thyroxine, TRAb, thyroid ultrasound and orbital computed tomography.

Material for sequencing was peripheral blood. This TCR derives from an adult man with Graves' ophthalmopathy. The rearrangement uses TRBV29-1 and TRBJ2-4; 7 nucleotides line up with TRBD2. The CDR3 DNA reads as TGCAGCGTCACAACCGGGGGAGGGATCATAGCCAAAAACATTCAGTACTTC. It codes for CSVTTGGGIIAKNIQYF.